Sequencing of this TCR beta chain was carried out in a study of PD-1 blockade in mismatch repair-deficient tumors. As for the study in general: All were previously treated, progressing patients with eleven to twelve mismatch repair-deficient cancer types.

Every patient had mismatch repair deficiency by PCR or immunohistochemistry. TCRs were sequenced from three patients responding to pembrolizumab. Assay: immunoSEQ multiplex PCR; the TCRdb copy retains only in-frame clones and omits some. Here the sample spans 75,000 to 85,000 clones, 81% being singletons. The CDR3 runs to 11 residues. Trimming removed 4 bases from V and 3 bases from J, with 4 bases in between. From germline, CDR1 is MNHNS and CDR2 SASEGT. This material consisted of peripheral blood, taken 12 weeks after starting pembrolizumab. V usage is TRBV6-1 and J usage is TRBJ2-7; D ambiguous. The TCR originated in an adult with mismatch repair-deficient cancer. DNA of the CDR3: TGTGCCAGCAGTGGTCACTACGAGCAGTACTTC. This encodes CASSGHYEQYF.